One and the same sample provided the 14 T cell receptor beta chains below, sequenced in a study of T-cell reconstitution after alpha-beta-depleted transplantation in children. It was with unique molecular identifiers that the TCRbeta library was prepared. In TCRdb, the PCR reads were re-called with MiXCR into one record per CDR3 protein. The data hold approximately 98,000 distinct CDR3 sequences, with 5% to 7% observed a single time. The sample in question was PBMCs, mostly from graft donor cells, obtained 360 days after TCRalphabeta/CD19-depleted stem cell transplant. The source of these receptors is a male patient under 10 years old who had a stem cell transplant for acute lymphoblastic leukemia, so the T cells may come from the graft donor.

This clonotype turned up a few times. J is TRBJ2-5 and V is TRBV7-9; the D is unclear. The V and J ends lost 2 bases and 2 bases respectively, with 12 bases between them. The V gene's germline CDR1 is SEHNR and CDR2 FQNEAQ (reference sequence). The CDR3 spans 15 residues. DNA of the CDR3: TGTGCCAGCAGCTTAATGGAATTGGGGCAAGAGACCCAGTACTTC. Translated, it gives CASSLMELGQETQYF.

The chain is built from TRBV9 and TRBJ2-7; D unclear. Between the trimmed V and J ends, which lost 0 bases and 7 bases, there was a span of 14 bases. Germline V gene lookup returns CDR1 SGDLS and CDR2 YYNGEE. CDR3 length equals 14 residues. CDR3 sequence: CASSVDTRPREQYF. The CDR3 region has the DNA TGTGCCAGCAGCGTAGATACAAGGCCTCGGGAGCAGTACTTC.

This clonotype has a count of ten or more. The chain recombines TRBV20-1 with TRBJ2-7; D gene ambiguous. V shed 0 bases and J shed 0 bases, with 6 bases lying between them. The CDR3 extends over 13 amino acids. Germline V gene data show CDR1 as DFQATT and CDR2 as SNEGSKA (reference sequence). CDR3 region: CSAREWSSYEQYF. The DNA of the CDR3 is TGCAGTGCTAGAGAGTGGAGCTCCTACGAGCAGTACTTC.

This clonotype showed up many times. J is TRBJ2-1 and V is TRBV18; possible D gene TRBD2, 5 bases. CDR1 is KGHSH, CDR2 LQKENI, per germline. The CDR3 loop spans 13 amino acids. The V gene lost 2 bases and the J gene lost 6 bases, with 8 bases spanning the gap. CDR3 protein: CASSPGSFNEQFF. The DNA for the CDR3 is TGTGCCAGCTCACCAGGGAGCTTCAATGAGCAGTTCTTC. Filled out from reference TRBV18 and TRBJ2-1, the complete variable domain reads NAGVMQNPRHLVRRRGQEARLRCSPMKGHSHVYWYRQLPEEGLKFMVYLQKENIIDESGMPKERFSAEFPKEGPSILRIQQVVRGDSAAYFCASSPGSFNEQFFGPGTRLTVL.

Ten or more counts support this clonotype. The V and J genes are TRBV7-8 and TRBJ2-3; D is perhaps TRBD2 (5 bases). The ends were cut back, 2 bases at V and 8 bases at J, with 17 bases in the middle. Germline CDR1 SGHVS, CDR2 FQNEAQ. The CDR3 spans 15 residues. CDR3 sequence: CASSLWTYAEGTQYF. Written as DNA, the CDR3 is TGTGCCAGCAGCTTATGGACCTACGCAGAGGGTACGCAGTATTTT.

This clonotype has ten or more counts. The CDR3 sequence is CASSLPTTGTPNYGYTF. The CDR3 bases are TGTGCCAGCAGCTTACCGACAACCGGGACACCTAACTATGGCTACACCTTC. The V call is TRBV7-2, the J call TRBJ1-2; tentative D call: TRBD1 (6 bases). CDR3 length: 17 residues. Germline CDR1 is SGHTA and CDR2 is FQGNSA. Trimming pared 2 bases from V and 0 bases from J, leaving 16 bases between.

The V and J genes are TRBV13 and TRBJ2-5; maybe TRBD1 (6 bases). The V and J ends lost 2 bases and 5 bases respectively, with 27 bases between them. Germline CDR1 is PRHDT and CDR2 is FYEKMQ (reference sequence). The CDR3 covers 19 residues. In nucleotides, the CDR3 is TGTGCCAGCAGCTTAATCGGGACCGACCTTACAGGGTGGAGGGAGACCCAGTACTTC. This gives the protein CASSLIGTDLTGWRETQYF.

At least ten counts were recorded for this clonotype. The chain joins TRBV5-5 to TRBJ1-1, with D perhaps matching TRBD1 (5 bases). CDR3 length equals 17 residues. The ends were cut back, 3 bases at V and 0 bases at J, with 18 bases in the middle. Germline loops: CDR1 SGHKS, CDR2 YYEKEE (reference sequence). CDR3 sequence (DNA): TGTGCCAGCAGCTACTTCCGGGGACCGACGATGAACACTGAAGCTTTCTTT. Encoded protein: CASSYFRGPTMNTEAFF.

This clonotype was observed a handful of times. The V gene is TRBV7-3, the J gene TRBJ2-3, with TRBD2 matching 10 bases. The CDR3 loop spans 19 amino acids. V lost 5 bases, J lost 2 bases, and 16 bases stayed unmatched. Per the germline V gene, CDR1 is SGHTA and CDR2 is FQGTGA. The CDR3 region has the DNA TGTGCCAGCAGCGAGGGGTTAGCGGGAGGCCCCCCCCCCACAGATACGCAGTATTTT. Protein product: CASSEGLAGGPPPTDTQYF.

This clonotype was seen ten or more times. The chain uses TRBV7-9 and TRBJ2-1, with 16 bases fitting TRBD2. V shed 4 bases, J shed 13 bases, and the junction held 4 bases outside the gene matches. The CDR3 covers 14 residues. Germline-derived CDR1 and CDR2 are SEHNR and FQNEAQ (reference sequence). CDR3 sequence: CASSSGTSGREQFF. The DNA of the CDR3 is TGTGCCAGCAGCTCCGGGACTAGCGGGAGGGAACAGTTCTTC.

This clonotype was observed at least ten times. The CDR3 DNA sequence: TGTGCCAGCAGTTACTCGATGGTTAGAGGCCGGGACGGCTATGGCTACACCTTC. Translating gives CASSYSMVRGRDGYGYTF. This chain links TRBV6-2 or TRBV6-3 with TRBJ1-2; D possibly corresponds to TRBD1 (5 bases). Per germline, CDR1 MNHEY and CDR2 SVGEGT. The V end was cut by 0 bases, the J end by 4 bases, with 21 bases between. There are 18 residues in the CDR3.

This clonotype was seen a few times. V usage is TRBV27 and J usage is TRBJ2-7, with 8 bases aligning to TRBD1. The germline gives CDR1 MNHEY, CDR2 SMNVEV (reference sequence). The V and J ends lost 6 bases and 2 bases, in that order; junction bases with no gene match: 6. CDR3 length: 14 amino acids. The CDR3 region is CASRFDRGTYEQYF. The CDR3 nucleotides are TGTGCCAGCAGGTTCGACAGGGGAACCTACGAGCAGTACTTC.

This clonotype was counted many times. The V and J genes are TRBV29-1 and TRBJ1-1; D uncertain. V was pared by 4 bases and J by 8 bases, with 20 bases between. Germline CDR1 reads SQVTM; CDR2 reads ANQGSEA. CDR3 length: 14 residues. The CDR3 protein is CSVVRRADTVEAFF. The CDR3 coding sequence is TGCAGCGTTGTAAGGCGGGCCGACACTGTGGAAGCTTTCTTT. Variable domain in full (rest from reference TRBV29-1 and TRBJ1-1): SAVISQKPSRDICQRGTSLTIQCQVDSQVTMMFWYRQQPGQSLTLIATANQGSEATYESGFVIDKFPISRPNLTFSTLTVSNMSPEDSSIYLCSVVRRADTVEAFFGQGTRLTVV.

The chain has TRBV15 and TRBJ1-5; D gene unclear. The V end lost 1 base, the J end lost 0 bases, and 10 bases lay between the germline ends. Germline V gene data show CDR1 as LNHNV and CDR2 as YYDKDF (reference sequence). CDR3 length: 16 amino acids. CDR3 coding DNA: TGTGCCACCAGCAGAGGGTGGACCTATAGCAATCAGCCCCAGCATTTT. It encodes CATSRGWTYSNQPQHF.